This entry lists 7 T cell receptor beta chains sequenced from one sample in a study of shared clonotypes between healthy human individuals. Data came from immunoSEQ multiplex PCR; TCRdb stores just in-frame clones and leaves some out. This sample yields around 95,000 clones, of which roughly 45% are seen a single time; less than 15% belongs to the top ten. The sample consisted of PBMCs. The receptors were gathered from a woman between 35 and 50 years old in good health. Some clones in this sample may be carry-over from other donors' samples.

The table lists this clone with a few counts. This chain connects TRBV7-9 to TRBJ1-5, with unresolved D. CDR1 is SEHNR and CDR2 is FQNEAQ in the germline V gene (reference sequence). The CDR3 runs to 11 residues. V was cut by 2 bases and J by 11 bases, with 7 bases left in between. DNA of the CDR3: TGTGCCAGCAGCTTATTGAGGTCCCAGCATTTT. The encoded protein is CASSLLRSQHF.

Regarding this clone: A far larger clone is off by one base, so a read error is likely. Other nucleotide sequences in the sample specify the same CDR3. The rearrangement links TRBV28 to TRBJ2-5; the match to TRBD1 covers 9 bases. The end of the DNA aligns better with TRBJ2-7, so the J call may be wrong. The CDR3 consists of 16 residues. Germline lookup yields CDR1 MDHEN and CDR2 SYDVKM. CDR3 sequence reads: CASSLAPGTGLVEQYF. The DNA for the CDR3 is TGTGCCAGCAGTCTGGCCCCCGGGACAGGGCTCGTCGAGCAGTACTTC.

This CDR3 reads CASSEALAGPYEQYF. In DNA form, the CDR3 reads TGTGCCAGCAGTGAAGCTCTAGCGGGTCCCTACGAGCAGTACTTC. This chain connects TRBV6-1 to TRBJ2-7, with 8 bases that match TRBD2. The CDR3 loop spans 15 amino acids. With V trimmed by 0 bases and J by 2 bases, 3 bases remained unmatched. Germline CDR1 MNHNS, CDR2 SASEGT.

This clone was detected ten times or more. Other DNA sequences in this specimen translate into the identical CDR3. V is TRBV5-6 and J is TRBJ2-3; 9 bases align to TRBD1. Germline values: CDR1 SGHDT, CDR2 YYEEEE. The V segment lost 4 bases and the J segment 4 bases; nucleotides outside the gene matches: 4. The CDR3 totals 14 residues. The CDR3, as DNA: TGTGCCAGCAGCCCGGGACAGGGTTCAGATACGCAGTATTTT. It encodes CASSPGQGSDTQYF.

This clone was observed many times. The chain combines TRBV6-4 with TRBJ2-7, with 9 nucleotides matching TRBD2. CDR1 is MRHNA and CDR2 is SNTAGT in the germline V gene. The CDR3 length is 15 residues. V lost 4 bases, J lost 5 bases, and 9 bases stayed unmatched. In DNA, the CDR3 is TGTGCCAGCAGTGCGGTATTAGCGGGAGTTGACGAGCAGTACTTC. It specifies CASSAVLAGVDEQYF.

This sequence joins TRBV4-1 and TRBJ2-2; no definite D call. The CDR3 is 16 amino acids. The V end was cut by 3 bases, the J end by 1 base, with 12 bases between. Germline assignment: CDR1 MGHRA and CDR2 YSYEKL. DNA of the CDR3: TGCGCCAGCAGCCAGCTAGTTTTCCAGAACACCGGGGAGCTGTTTTTT. Translation gives CASSQLVFQNTGELFF.

The V gene is TRBV27, the J gene TRBJ1-5, with 7 bases that match TRBD1. The V gene's germline CDR1 is MNHEY and CDR2 SMNVEV (reference sequence). The CDR3 is 15 amino acids. The V segment lost 3 bases and the J segment 2 bases; nucleotides outside the gene matches: 4. This CDR3 is CASSLRGQGNQPQHF. Here the CDR3 DNA reads TGTGCCAGCAGTTTGAGGGGGCAGGGCAATCAGCCCCAGCATTTT.